The clone carrying this T cell receptor beta chain was recorded only once. The assay was immunoSEQ multiplex PCR, and TCRdb's table has in-frame clones only and misses some. This table has hundreds of thousands of clones, more than 70% appearing once. This sample was included in a study of blood T cell repertoires in COVID-19. For the study at large: Acute and convalescent COVID-19 specimens originated in the United States, Italy and Spain.

V lost 0 bases, J lost 2 bases, and 5 bases stayed unmatched. Germline loops: CDR1 SGDLS, CDR2 YYNGEE. This CDR3 has 17 amino acids. This receptor was taken from a man aged 35-49 years with acute or convalescent COVID-19. The sample taken for sequencing was peripheral blood. The chain combines TRBV9 with TRBJ1-2, with TRBD1 matching 12 bases. The CDR3 is CASSVAGQGAENYGYTF. The CDR3 region has the DNA TGTGCCAGCAGCGTAGCGGGACAGGGGGCAGAAAACTATGGCTACACCTTC.